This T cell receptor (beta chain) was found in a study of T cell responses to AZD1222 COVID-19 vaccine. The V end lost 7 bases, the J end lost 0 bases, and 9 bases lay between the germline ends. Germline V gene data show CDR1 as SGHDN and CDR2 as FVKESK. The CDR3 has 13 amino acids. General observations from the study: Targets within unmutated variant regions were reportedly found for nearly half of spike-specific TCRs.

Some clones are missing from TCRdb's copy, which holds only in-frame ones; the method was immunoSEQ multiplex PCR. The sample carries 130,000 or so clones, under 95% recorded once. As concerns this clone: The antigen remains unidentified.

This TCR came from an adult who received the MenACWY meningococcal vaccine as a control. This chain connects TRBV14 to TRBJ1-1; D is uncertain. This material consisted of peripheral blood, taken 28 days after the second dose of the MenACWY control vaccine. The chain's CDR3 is CASKGRMNTEAFF. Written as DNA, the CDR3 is TGTGCCAGCAAGGGCAGAATGAACACTGAAGCTTTCTTT.